This note documents a single T cell receptor beta chain sequence. Its recognized antigen is unknown. The sample holds no much larger clone one base away, and base qualities are not on file. There are 17 amino acids in the CDR3, from cysteine to phenylalanine inclusive. Of the read, only the CDR3 DNA is kept; its 51 bases are in frame from base 1. Trimming takes 5 bases from V and 0 bases from J, and the germline ends sit 16 bases apart. Taken from the germline V gene (reference sequence), the CDR1 and CDR2 loops are WNHNN and SYGVQD. Sequencing of the TRB variable region was done with the immunoSEQ hsTCRB v3.0 assay at survey level resolution. The targeted TRB sequencing depth was about 40,000-55,000 T-cell genomes per sample. TRB libraries were pooled and sequenced on an Illumina MiSeq using a v3 150-cycle kit. Processing in the source paper ran as follows. Repertoire analysis ran in R within a reproducible Nextflow workflow covering QC, data transformation and analysis. LymphoSeq2, an R package for exploring AIRR-Seq data, was used to implement custom analyses. Several samples that produced fewer than 5000 total TRB sequences were removed, so under 200 HIV repertoires were analyzed. Among the approximately 190 HIV repertoires that were kept, around 59 were collected before ART initiation and roughly 130 were collected after ART initiation. Each repertoire was downsampled to 5000 TRB nucleotide sequences, and summary statistics were averaged across 100 downsampling iterations. Only TRB sequences with CDR3 regions of at least seven amino acids were retained for analysis. Two measures captured diversity: a Shannon entropy-derived clonality score and the Gini coefficient. In the repertoire networks, any two of the top 5000 CDR3 amino acid sequences were connected whenever the two sequences differed by an edit distance of one. For TRB CDR3 amino acid sequences, GLIPH2 was used to predict antigen specificity groups and MHC restriction. To flag known associations with CMV, EBV, HIV or tissue antigens, CDR3 amino acid sequences were compared against VDJdb and McPAS-TCR. Pre-ART, post-ART and control groups were compared with Wilcoxon signed-rank tests and Holm-Bonferroni correction. Sourced from immuneACCESS, this table was stored by TCRdb with only in-frame sequences that have V and J called. A share of the clones is absent; for the studies checked, an unresolved V gene accounts for under half, and the remainder has no known explanation. V, J and clone size are taken as reported in that table, and D and trimming were inferred from the DNA itself. This sample has some 34,000 clones in its table, and 75% to 85% of those were observed once. More than 3% of the sample rests with the top ten.

Inclusion was restricted to participants for whom at least one PBMC sample before ART initiation and at least two post-ART samples were available. Every participant with HIV received treatment in the United States of America. Before DNA extraction, cryopreserved samples of about 0.9-11 million PBMC were thawed and washed. At the time of the earliest PBMC sample, participants with HIV were aged between about 20 and 60 years. Each participant contributed PBMC samples from 1-4 timepoints before ART initiation and 2-8 timepoints after ART initiation, with a median of 7 samples. Serial HIV viral load, CD4+ T-cell count, ART history and demographic data were obtained for every participant. Genomic DNA was extracted from unsorted PBMC with a Qiagen kit on a QIAcube, with processing performed in batches of 12 samples. The data were obtained in a study of long-term antiretroviral therapy in people with HIV (dated 2022 in TCRdb). General notes on the study: Collection of the earliest samples took place about a decade ahead of the 2015 WHO recommendation for immediate ART, at a time when ART was typically delayed until CD4 counts fell. This retrospective serial study examined whether starting ART and sustained HIV suppression were associated with changes in the composition and diversity of the TRB repertoire in peripheral blood. From 30 to 35 adults with confirmed HIV infection, the cohort provided 192 cryopreserved PBMC samples, gathered serially across a mean of about six years (range 1-12). Of the roughly 30 participants with HIV, approximately 11 were female. Test extractions of a monoclonal T-cell line alongside a few dozen polyclonal samples showed no cross-contamination during QIAcube processing.

The full study reports these points: The samples span the years 2004 to 2017, and the ART regimens used at that time may not be as effective as current regimens. ART initiation was associated with a significant increase in TRB diversity, but diversity stayed significantly below transplant donor controls even after long-term ART. Unsorted PBMC were profiled instead of sorted CD4+ and CD8+ T cells because pre-ART samples had limited cell numbers. HIV repertoires had narrower CDR3 length ranges than controls, and the network structure suggested an antigen-experienced repertoire that shifted only slightly toward naive after ART. Expanded TRB clones identified before ART initiation dominated the repertoire across all time points, though the dominance fluctuated and decreased in many PLHIV after ART. No data were available on ART adherence, viral resistance or therapy changes, limiting inferences about post-ART repertoire changes. Limited PBMC availability meant only the TCR beta chain was sequenced, without alpha chain pairing.

The sequence was obtained from a man aged 18 to 29 with HIV. The source material was unsorted PBMCs, sampled 1.9 years after starting antiretroviral therapy. Recombination joined TRBV10-1 with TRBJ2-2; the D gene could be TRBD1 or TRBD2, each one agreeing over 5 bases. CDR3 sequence: CASSTNRDPANTGELFF. At the DNA level, the sequence is TGCGCCAGCAGTACGAACCGGGACCCTGCGAACACCGGGGAGCTGTTTTTT.